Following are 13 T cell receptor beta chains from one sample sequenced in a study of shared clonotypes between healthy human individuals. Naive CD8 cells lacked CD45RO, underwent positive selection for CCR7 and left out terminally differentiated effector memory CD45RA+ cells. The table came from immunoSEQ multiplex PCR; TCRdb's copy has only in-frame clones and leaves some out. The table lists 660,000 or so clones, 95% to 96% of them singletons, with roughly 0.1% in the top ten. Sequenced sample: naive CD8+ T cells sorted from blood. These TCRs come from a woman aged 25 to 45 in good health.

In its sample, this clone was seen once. The chain's CDR3 is CASSSPWTGVETQYF. Written as DNA, the CDR3 is TGTGCCAGCAGTTCCCCCTGGACAGGGGTAGAGACCCAGTACTTC. The rearrangement links TRBV27 to TRBJ2-5, with 9 positions matching TRBD1. This CDR3 is built from 15 residues. Germline lookup yields CDR1 MNHEY and CDR2 SMNVEV (reference sequence). V lost 4 bases to trimming and J lost 4 bases; unmatched junction nucleotides: 7.

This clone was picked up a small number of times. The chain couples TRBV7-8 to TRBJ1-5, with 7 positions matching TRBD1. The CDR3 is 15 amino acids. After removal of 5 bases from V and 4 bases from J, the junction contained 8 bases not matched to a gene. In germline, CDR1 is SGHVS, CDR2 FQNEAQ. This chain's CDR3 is CASSHYRQGNQPQHF. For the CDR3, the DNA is TGTGCCAGCAGCCACTACCGACAGGGTAATCAGCCCCAGCATTTT. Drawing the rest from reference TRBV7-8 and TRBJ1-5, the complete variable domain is GAGVSQSPRYKVAKRGQDVALRCDPISGHVSLFWYQQALGQGPEFLTYFQNEAQLDKSGLPSDRFFAERPEGSVSTLKIQRTQQEDSAVYLCASSHYRQGNQPQHFGDGTRLSIL.

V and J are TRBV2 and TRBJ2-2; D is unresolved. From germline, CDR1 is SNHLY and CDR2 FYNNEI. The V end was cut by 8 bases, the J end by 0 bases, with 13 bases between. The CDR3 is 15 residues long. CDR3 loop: CASRSTTSNTGELFF. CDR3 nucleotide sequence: TGTGCCAGCCGATCTACAACGTCGAACACCGGGGAGCTGTTTTTT.

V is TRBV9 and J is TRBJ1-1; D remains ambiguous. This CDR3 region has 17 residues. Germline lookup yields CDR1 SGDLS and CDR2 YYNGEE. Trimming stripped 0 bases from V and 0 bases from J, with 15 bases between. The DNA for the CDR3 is TGTGCCAGCAGCGTAGGTCCCCTGAAACAGTTGAACACTGAAGCTTTCTTT. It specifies CASSVGPLKQLNTEAFF. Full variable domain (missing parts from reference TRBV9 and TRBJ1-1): DSGVTQTPKHLITATGQRVTLRCSPRSGDLSVYWYQQSLDQGLQFLIQYYNGEERAKGNILERFSAQQFPDLHSELNLSSLELGDSALYFCASSVGPLKQLNTEAFFGQGTRLTVV.

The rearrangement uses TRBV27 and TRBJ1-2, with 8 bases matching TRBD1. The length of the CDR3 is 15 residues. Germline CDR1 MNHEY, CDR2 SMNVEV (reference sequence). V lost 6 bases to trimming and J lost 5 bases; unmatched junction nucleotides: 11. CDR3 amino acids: CASSVSSGGGYGYTF. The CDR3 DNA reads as TGTGCCAGCAGCGTTTCATCAGGGGGCGGATATGGCTACACCTTC.

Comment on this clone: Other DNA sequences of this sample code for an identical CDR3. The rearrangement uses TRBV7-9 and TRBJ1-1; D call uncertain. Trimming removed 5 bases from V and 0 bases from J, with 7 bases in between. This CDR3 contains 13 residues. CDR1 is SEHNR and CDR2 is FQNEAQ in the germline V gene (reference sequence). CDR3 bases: TGTGCCAGCAGCCCGCCCCTGAACACTGAAGCTTTCTTT. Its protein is CASSPPLNTEAFF.

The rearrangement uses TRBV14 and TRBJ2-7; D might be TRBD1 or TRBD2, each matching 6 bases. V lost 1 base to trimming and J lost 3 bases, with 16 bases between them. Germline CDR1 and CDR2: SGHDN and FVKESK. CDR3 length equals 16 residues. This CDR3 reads CASSQATGAVDYEQYF. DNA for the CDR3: TGTGCCAGCAGCCAAGCAACGGGGGCGGTGGACTACGAGCAGTACTTC.

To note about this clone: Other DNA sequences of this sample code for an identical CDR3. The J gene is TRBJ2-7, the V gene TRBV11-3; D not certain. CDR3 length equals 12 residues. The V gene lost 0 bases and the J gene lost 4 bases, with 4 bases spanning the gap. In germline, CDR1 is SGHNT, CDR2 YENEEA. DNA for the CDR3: TGTGCCAGCAGCTTAGACGGGTACGAGCAGTACTTC. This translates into CASSLDGYEQYF.

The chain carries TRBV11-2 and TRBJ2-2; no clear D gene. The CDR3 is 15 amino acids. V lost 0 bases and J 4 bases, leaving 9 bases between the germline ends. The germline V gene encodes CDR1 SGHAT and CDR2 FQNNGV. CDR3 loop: CASSLEWAVTGELFF. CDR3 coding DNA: TGTGCCAGCAGCTTAGAATGGGCGGTCACCGGGGAGCTGTTTTTT.

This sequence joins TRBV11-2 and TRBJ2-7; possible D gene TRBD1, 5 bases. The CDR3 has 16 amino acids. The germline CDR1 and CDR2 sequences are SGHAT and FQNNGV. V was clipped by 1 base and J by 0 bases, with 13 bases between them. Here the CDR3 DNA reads TGTGCCAGCAGCTTAGCCCGGACAAGGAGCTCCTACGAGCAGTACTTC. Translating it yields CASSLARTRSSYEQYF.

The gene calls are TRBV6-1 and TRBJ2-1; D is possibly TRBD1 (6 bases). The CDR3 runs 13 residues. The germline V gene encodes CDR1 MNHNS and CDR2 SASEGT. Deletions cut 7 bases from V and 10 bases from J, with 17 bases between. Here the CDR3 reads CASTERGRGEQFF. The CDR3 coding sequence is TGTGCCAGCACCGAAAGGGGGAGAGGAGAGCAGTTCTTC.

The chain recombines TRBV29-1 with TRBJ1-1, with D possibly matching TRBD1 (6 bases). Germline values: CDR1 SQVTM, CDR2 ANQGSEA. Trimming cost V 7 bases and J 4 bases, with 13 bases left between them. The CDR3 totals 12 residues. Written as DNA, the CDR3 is TGCAGCGCAGATACAGGGTCCACTGAAGCTTTCTTT. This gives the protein CSADTGSTEAFF.

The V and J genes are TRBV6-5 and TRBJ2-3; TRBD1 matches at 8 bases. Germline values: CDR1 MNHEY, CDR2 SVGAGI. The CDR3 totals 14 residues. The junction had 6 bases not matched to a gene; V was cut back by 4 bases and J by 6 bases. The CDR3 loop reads CASSSGQGLDTQYF. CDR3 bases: TGTGCCAGCAGTTCCGGACAGGGCTTGGATACGCAGTATTTT.